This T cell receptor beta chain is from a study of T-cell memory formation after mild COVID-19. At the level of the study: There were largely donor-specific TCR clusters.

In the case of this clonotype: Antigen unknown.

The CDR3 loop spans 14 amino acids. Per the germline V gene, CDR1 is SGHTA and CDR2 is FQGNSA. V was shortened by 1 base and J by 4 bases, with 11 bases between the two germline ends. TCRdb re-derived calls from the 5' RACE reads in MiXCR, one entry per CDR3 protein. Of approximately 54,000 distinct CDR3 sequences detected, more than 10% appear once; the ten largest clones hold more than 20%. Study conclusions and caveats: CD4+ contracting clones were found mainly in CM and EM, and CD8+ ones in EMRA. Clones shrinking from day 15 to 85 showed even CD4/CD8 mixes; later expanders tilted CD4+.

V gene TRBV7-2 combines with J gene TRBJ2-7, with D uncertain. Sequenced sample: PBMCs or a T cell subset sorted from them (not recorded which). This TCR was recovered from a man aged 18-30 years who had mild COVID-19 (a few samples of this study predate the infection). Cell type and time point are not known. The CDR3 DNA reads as TGTGCCAGCAGCTTAGTCGGTTGGTTTTACGAGCAGTACTTC. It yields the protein CASSLVGWFYEQYF.